The 21 T cell receptor beta chains presented below share a single source sample, sequenced in a study of OX40 agonist ivuxolimab in advanced cancers. TCRdb's copy holds only in-frame clones and misses some; the assay was immunoSEQ multiplex PCR. This sample has tens of thousands of clones, with 70% to 80% found just once. Material: CD4+ or CD8+ T cells sorted from blood, obtained in a trial of the OX40 agonist ivuxolimab. The source of these receptors is an adult with an advanced solid tumor such as melanoma, head and neck, liver or kidney cancer.

V is TRBV5-6 and J is TRBJ2-3, with 8 nucleotides matching TRBD1. V gave up 3 bases and J gave up 4 bases; unmatched junction bases: 7. The CDR3 loop spans 15 amino acids. Germline V gene sequence: CDR1 SGHDT, CDR2 YYEEEE. The CDR3 bases are TGTGCCAGCAGCTCGGACAGGGTCGTGTCAGATACGCAGTATTTT. Its translation: CASSSDRVVSDTQYF.

The chain has TRBV7-9 and TRBJ2-7; D gene uncertain. Trimming left V 3 bases short and J 1 base short, with 7 bases between. This CDR3 has 13 amino acids. Per the germline V gene, CDR1 is SEHNR and CDR2 is FQNEAQ (reference sequence). CDR3 nucleotide sequence: TGTGCCAGCAGCTTTGGCTCGTCCTACGAGCAGTACTTC. Protein sequence: CASSFGSSYEQYF.

The chain uses TRBV2 and TRBJ2-5; the D gene is possibly TRBD1 (6 bases). The CDR3 is 13 residues long. Germline loops: CDR1 SNHLY, CDR2 FYNNEI. V lost 8 bases and J lost 5, with 15 bases in between. CDR3 residues: CASYDQGTETQYF. Here the CDR3 DNA reads TGTGCCAGCTACGATCAGGGGACCGAGACCCAGTACTTC.

This clone was picked up one time. The chain joins TRBV6-1 to TRBJ1-5, with D possibly TRBD1 on 5 matching bases. The CDR3 covers 13 residues. V lost 0 bases and J lost 9, with 9 bases in between. Germline CDR1 is MNHNS and CDR2 is SASEGT. This CDR3 is CASSEAGAGPQHF. The DNA for the CDR3 is TGTGCCAGCAGTGAAGCAGGGGCCGGGCCCCAGCATTTT.

The V and J genes are TRBV19 and TRBJ2-5; D remains unclear. Trimming took off 2 bases at V and 0 bases at J, with 7 bases between the two ends. The CDR3 loop spans 14 amino acids. CDR1 and CDR2 (germline): LNHDA, SQIVND (reference sequence). The CDR3, as DNA: TGTGCCAGTAGTATATTTGGGGACCAAGAGACCCAGTACTTC. Amino acids: CASSIFGDQETQYF.

V usage is TRBV7-9 and J usage is TRBJ2-1, with TRBD2 matching over 10 bases. In germline, CDR1 is SEHNR, CDR2 FQNEAQ (reference sequence). CDR3 length equals 16 residues. V shed 0 bases and J 7 bases; nucleotides not matched to a gene: 6. The CDR3 nucleotides read TGTGCCAGCAGCTTAGCAAGCCTAGCGGGAGTTAATGAGCAGTTCTTC. Its translation: CASSLASLAGVNEQFF. Full variable domain (missing parts from reference TRBV7-9 and TRBJ2-1): DTGVSQNPRHKITKRGQNVTFRCDPISEHNRLYWYRQTLGQGPEFLTYFQNEAQLEKSRLLSDRFSAERPKGSFSTLEIQRTEQGDSAMYLCASSLASLAGVNEQFFGPGTRLTVL.

The genes are TRBV21-1 and TRBJ1-5; TRBD1 is taken as the D call from the table, unchecked against the DNA. TRBV21-1 is designated a pseudogene. The CDR3 covers 15 residues. The CDR3 here is CASSAHRGSNQPQHF. The CDR3 coding sequence is TGTGCCAGCAGCGCCCACAGGGGTAGTAATCAGCCCCAGCATTTT.

This sequence joins TRBV19 and TRBJ1-1; D might be TRBD1 (6 bases). The CDR3 runs to 14 residues. Germline CDR1 reads LNHDA; CDR2 reads SQIVND (reference sequence). The V end was cut by 5 bases, the J end by 8 bases, with 18 bases between. This chain's CDR3 is CASSYGTPEAEAFF. The CDR3 DNA is TGTGCCAGTAGTTACGGGACACCGGAGGCGGAAGCTTTCTTT. The variable domain in full, completed from reference TRBV19 and TRBJ1-1, reads DGGITQSPKYLFRKEGQNVTLSCEQNLNHDAMYWYRQDPGQGLRLIYYSQIVNDFQKGDIAEGYSVSREKKESFPLTVTSAQKNPTAFYLCASSYGTPEAEAFFGQGTRLTVV.

This sequence joins TRBV6-5 and TRBJ1-5; TRBD1 might be the D (6 bases). CDR1 and CDR2 (germline): MNHEY, SVGAGI. CDR3 length: 14 residues. V was pared by 5 bases and J by 0 bases, with 8 bases between. The CDR3 DNA follows: TGTGCCAGCAGTGTGGACAGTAGCAATCAGCCCCAGCATTTT. It is translated as CASSVDSSNQPQHF.

The rearrangement links TRBV7-2 to TRBJ2-5; TRBD2 aligns across 10 bases. There are 16 residues in the CDR3. Germline V gives CDR1 SGHTA, CDR2 FQGNSA. J was trimmed by 4 bases and V by 1 base; bases with no gene match: 6. CDR3 sequence reads: CASSLVSLAGRETQYF. The CDR3 coding sequence is TGTGCCAGCAGCTTAGTGTCACTAGCGGGACGAGAGACCCAGTACTTC.

The CDR3: CASSLYGQGDTEAFF. The CDR3 nucleotides are TGTGCCAGCAGTCTATATGGACAGGGAGATACTGAAGCTTTCTTT. This rearrangement joins TRBV6-6 to TRBJ1-1; 8 nucleotides agree with TRBD1. This CDR3 is 15 amino acids long. The germline V gene has CDR1 MNHNY and CDR2 SVGAGI (reference sequence). V trimming: 5 bases; J trimming: 5 bases; junction bases outside the gene matches: 10.

The chain uses TRBV6-1 and TRBJ2-1; D gene unclear. The V gene lost 6 bases and the J gene lost 5 bases, with 5 bases spanning the gap. This CDR3 is built from 11 residues. The germline V gene encodes CDR1 MNHNS and CDR2 SASEGT. CDR3 nucleotide sequence: TGTGCCAGCAGCATAAACAATGAGCAGTTCTTC. This translates into CASSINNEQFF.

The chain recombines TRBV7-8 with TRBJ2-1, with D possibly matching TRBD2 (5 bases). This CDR3 has 14 amino acids. Germline values: CDR1 SGHVS, CDR2 FQNEAQ. V lost 1 base, J lost 6 bases, and 10 bases lay in between. CDR3 in DNA: TGTGCCAGCAGCTTAGAGGGAGTTCGCAATGAGCAGTTCTTC. Protein: CASSLEGVRNEQFF.

The V and J genes are TRBV4-1 and TRBJ1-4; maybe TRBD1 (5 bases). The CDR3 runs 16 residues. Trimming took off 1 base at V and 3 bases at J, with 12 bases between the two ends. Germline V gene data show CDR1 as MGHRA and CDR2 as YSYEKL. The CDR3 DNA sequence: TGCGCCAGCAGCCAAGGTGCCCGACAGCCTAATGAAAAACTGTTTTTT. Its protein is CASSQGARQPNEKLFF.

This clone was seen more than once but under ten times. CDR3 protein: CAWSVGIAYEQYF. The DNA of the CDR3 is TGTGCCTGGAGTGTAGGGATCGCCTACGAGCAGTACTTC. The chain joins TRBV30 to TRBJ2-7; unclear D gene. Germline V gene data show CDR1 as GTSNPN and CDR2 as SVGIG (reference sequence). The CDR3 has 13 amino acids. The ends were cut back, 0 bases at V and 2 bases at J, with 8 bases in the middle. Complete variable domain (other parts from reference TRBV30 and TRBJ2-7): SQTIHQWPATLVQPVGSPLSLECTVEGTSNPNLYWYRQAAGRGLQLLFYSVGIGQISSEVPQNLSASRPQDRQFILSSKKLLLSDSGFYLCAWSVGIAYEQYFGPGTRLTVT.

The chain links TRBV4-1 to TRBJ1-2, with 7 bases aligning to TRBD1. The CDR3 consists of 15 residues. Trimming took 1 base from V and 4 from J; bases not matched to a gene: 6. Germline CDR1 reads MGHRA; CDR2 reads YSYEKL. CDR3 bases: TGCGCCAGCAGCCAAGTAGGGACAGAACTCTATGGCTACACCTTC. This gives the protein CASSQVGTELYGYTF.

The V and J genes are TRBV27 and TRBJ2-7; D perhaps matches TRBD1 (6 bases). The ends were cut back, 2 bases at V and 5 bases at J, with 13 bases in the middle. CDR3 size: 14 residues. Germline loops: CDR1 MNHEY, CDR2 SMNVEV (reference sequence). CDR3 in DNA: TGTGCCAGCAGTTTACGGTCAGGGGCCCACGAGCAGTACTTC. Protein sequence: CASSLRSGAHEQYF.

The gene calls are TRBV10-3 and TRBJ2-5; TRBD1 matches at 9 bases. The J call may be in error: the DNA end matches TRBJ2-7 better. The CDR3 length is 18 residues. Germline V gives CDR1 ENHRY, CDR2 SYGVKD. CDR3 in amino acids: CAISEGGQGVSYSYEQYF. The CDR3, as DNA: TGTGCCATCAGTGAGGGGGGACAGGGAGTGTCCTACTCCTACGAGCAGTACTTC.

CDR3 residues: CATSSRKAGDGTTQYF. CDR3 in DNA: TGTGCCACCAGCAGCCGAAAAGCGGGAGATGGGACTACGCAGTATTTT. This chain connects TRBV15 to TRBJ2-3, with 8 bases lining up with TRBD2. CDR1 LNHNV and CDR2 YYDKDF come from the germline V gene (reference sequence). The CDR3 contains 16 residues. Trimming took 3 bases from V and 8 from J; bases not matched to a gene: 13.

This chain uses TRBV30 with TRBJ1-4; D unclear. CDR3 size: 16 residues. V was trimmed by 1 base and J by 0 bases, leaving 12 bases between them. Germline V gene data show CDR1 as GTSNPN and CDR2 as SVGIG (reference sequence). The CDR3 loop is CAWSAKVDSTNEKLFF. The DNA for the CDR3 is TGTGCCTGGAGTGCGAAAGTTGATTCAACTAATGAAAAACTGTTTTTT.

The chain uses TRBV27 and TRBJ2-5, with 8 bases identical to TRBD2. Germline V gives CDR1 MNHEY, CDR2 SMNVEV (reference sequence). The CDR3 is made up of 16 amino acids. The junction had 10 bases not matched to a gene; V was cut back by 3 bases and J by 4 bases. The CDR3, as DNA: TGTGCCAGCAGTTTGTCGAGCGGGAGTCTGGGAGAGACCCAGTACTTC. This translates into CASSLSSGSLGETQYF.